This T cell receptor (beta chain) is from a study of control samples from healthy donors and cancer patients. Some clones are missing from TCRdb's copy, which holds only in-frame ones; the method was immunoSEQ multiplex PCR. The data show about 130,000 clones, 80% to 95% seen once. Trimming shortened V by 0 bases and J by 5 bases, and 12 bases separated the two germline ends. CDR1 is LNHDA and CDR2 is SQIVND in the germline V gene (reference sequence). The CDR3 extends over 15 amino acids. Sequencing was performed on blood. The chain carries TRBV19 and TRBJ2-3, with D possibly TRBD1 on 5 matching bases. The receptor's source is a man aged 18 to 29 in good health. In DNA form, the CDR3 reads TGTGCCAGTAGTATAGAACGGACATCACAAGATACGCAGTATTTT. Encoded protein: CASSIERTSQDTQYF.